This TCR beta chain was found in a study of T cells in localized non-small cell lung cancer. Study results and limitations: Out of the top 100 tumor clones, a median roughly 52 were seen in adjacent lung. Tumor trailed uninvolved adjacent lung in T cell clonality, which peaked there.

Some clones are missing from TCRdb's copy, which holds only in-frame ones; the method was immunoSEQ multiplex PCR. The sample contains roughly 30,000 clones, around nine tenths of which appear only once. Germline loops: CDR1 MNHEY, CDR2 SMNVEV (reference sequence). The CDR3 sequence is 15 residues long. Germline trimming cut 5 bases from V and 7 bases from J; bases unmatched to any gene: 8. For this clone: Its antigen is not identified.

The chain uses TRBV27 and TRBJ1-6, with 7 bases matching TRBD1. The receptor was derived from a woman aged 40-69 years with stage I lung adenocarcinoma. This specimen was peripheral blood, taken before any cancer treatment. CDR3 coding DNA: TGTGCCAGCAGTGCAGGAGGGACAGCAAATTCACCCCTCCACTTT. This translates into CASSAGGTANSPLHF.